The 8 T cell receptor beta chains given below trace back to one sample, sequenced in a study of blood T cells in healthy people across ages. A J-beta primer mix and a sample-barcoded 5' primer were used in a second PCR of roughly 6 to 11 cycles. A single record per CDR3 protein comes from TCRdb applying MiXCR to the 5' RACE reads. Here the sample spans over 1,500,000 distinct CDR3 sequences, 35% to 50% being singletons. The specimen was blood. All receptors derive from a human donor in good health.

The CDR3 spells CASSGAYSTTYEQYF. CDR3 sequence (DNA): TGTGCCAGCAGCGGCGCATACAGTACGACCTACGAGCAGTACTTC. V usage is TRBV7-2 and J usage is TRBJ2-7; D is uncertain. The germline V and J ends were trimmed by 5 bases and 2 bases, with 16 bases remaining between them. The CDR3 totals 15 residues. Germline-derived CDR1 and CDR2 are SGHTA and FQGNSA. Full variable domain (missing parts from reference TRBV7-2 and TRBJ2-7): GAGVSQSPSNKVTEKGKDVELRCDPISGHTALYWYRQSLGQGLEFLIYFQGNSAPDKSGLPSDRFSAERTGGSVSTLTIQRTQQEDSAVYLCASSGAYSTTYEQYFGPGTRLTVT.

V usage is TRBV4-3 and J usage is TRBJ2-7; D may be TRBD2 (6 bases). In germline, CDR1 is LGHNA, CDR2 YSLEER. V lost 6 bases and J lost 0, with 15 bases in between. CDR3 length: 15 amino acids. The CDR3 loop is CASRVYRRGSYEQYF. The CDR3 DNA is TGCGCCAGCAGGGTGTATCGGAGGGGCTCCTACGAGCAGTACTTC.

This clonotype was seen only a few times. The V and J genes are TRBV6-5 and TRBJ2-1; either TRBD1 or TRBD2 may fit D (5 bases each). This CDR3 spans 13 amino acids. V was trimmed by 8 bases and J by 7 bases, leaving 15 bases between them. Germline-derived CDR1 and CDR2 are MNHEY and SVGAGI. The CDR3 loop is CASWVGTSNEQFF. CDR3 sequence (DNA): TGTGCCAGCTGGGTTGGGACCTCAAATGAGCAGTTCTTC.

This chain uses TRBV20-1 with TRBJ2-6; D ambiguous. This CDR3 is built from 14 residues. Germline CDR1 is DFQATT and CDR2 is SNEGSKA (reference sequence). Trimming cost V 3 bases and J 1 base, with 7 bases left between them. The CDR3 loop is CSAREVSGANVLTF. In DNA, the CDR3 is TGCAGTGCTAGGGAAGTTTCTGGGGCCAACGTCCTGACTTTC.

This clonotype was recorded a few times. A read error is possible here, since a much larger clone lies one base away. The rearrangement uses TRBV6-5 and TRBJ2-7; the match to TRBD2 covers 11 bases. The CDR3 runs to 16 residues. From germline, CDR1 is MNHEY and CDR2 SVGAGI. CDR3 region: CVSSYSLAGGAYEQYF. CDR3 sequence (DNA): TGTGTCAGCAGTTATTCCCTAGCGGGGGGTGCCTACGAGCAGTACTTC.

In its sample, this clonotype was seen a few times. The rearrangement joins TRBV15 to TRBJ1-5; D possibly corresponds to TRBD1 (5 bases). Trimming shortened V by 3 bases and J by 7 bases, and 16 bases separated the two germline ends. The CDR3 sequence is 15 residues long. CDR1 is LNHNV, CDR2 YYDKDF, per germline (reference sequence). CDR3 loop: CATSRVQTWGQPQHF. The CDR3 DNA reads as TGTGCCACCAGCAGGGTACAGACCTGGGGGCAGCCCCAGCATTTT.

In its sample, this clonotype was seen a few times. This chain connects TRBV4-3 to TRBJ2-5; either TRBD1 or TRBD2 may supply D (6 bases each). This CDR3 is 15 amino acids long. In germline, CDR1 is LGHNA, CDR2 YSLEER. The V end was cut by 0 bases, the J end by 5 bases, with 13 bases between. CDR3 region: CASSQDRGVGETQYF. CDR3 coding DNA: TGCGCCAGCAGCCAAGATAGGGGGGTCGGGGAGACCCAGTACTTC.

This chain uses TRBV5-4 with TRBJ2-5; a possible D gene is TRBD1 (6 bases). The germline V gene has CDR1 SGHNT and CDR2 YYREEE (reference sequence). The CDR3 is made up of 14 amino acids. Trimming removed 7 bases from V and 2 bases from J, with 15 bases in between. In DNA, the CDR3 is TGTGCCAGCGGAACAGGGTACCGACAAGAGACCCAGTACTTC. This encodes CASGTGYRQETQYF.